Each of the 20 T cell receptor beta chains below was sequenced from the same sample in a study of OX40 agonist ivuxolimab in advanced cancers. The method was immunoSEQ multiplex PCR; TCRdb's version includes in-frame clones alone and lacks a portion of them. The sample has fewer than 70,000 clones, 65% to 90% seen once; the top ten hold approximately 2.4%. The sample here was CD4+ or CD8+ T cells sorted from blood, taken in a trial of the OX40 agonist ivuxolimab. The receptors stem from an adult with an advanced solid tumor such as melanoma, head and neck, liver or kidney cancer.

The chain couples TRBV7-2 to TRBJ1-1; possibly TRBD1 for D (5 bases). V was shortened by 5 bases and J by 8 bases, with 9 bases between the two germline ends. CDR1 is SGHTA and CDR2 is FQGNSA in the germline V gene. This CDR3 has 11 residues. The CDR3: CASSRGPEAFF. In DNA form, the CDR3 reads TGTGCCAGCAGCCGGGGCCCGGAAGCTTTCTTT.

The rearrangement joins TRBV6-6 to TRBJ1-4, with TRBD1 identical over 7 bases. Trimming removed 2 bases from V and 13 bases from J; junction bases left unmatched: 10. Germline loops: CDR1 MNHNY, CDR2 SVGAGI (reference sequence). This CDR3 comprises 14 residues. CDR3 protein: CASSYPRQGSLLFF. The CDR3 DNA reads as TGTGCCAGCAGTTACCCCAGACAGGGAAGTTTACTGTTTTTT.

CDR3 bases: TGTGCCAGCAGCCCGGACAGGGTGAGGGCAGATACGCAGTATTTT. Residues: CASSPDRVRADTQYF. This sequence joins TRBV7-3 and TRBJ2-3; 8 bases align to TRBD1. Germline CDR1 SGHTA, CDR2 FQGTGA. Trimming cost V 5 bases and J 4 bases; bases outside gene matches: 8. The CDR3 consists of 15 residues.

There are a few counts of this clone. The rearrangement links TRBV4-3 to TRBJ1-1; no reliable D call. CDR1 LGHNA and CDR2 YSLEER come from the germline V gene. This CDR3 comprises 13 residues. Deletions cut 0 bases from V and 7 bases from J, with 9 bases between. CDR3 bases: TGCGCCAGCAGCCAAGATTACCGGGGTGAAGCTTTCTTT. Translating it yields CASSQDYRGEAFF.

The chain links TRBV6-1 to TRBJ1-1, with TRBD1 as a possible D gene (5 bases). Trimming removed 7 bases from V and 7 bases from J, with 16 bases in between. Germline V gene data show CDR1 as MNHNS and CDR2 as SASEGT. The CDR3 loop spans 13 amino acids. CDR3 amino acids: CASNPGQSSEAFF. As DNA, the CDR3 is TGTGCCAGCAACCCGGGGCAATCTAGTGAAGCTTTCTTT.

DNA of the CDR3: TGTGCCAGCAGCTTAACAGGGGGCCTTAATGAAAAACTGTTTTTT. Protein product: CASSLTGGLNEKLFF. The rearrangement joins TRBV6-5 to TRBJ1-4, with 9 positions matching TRBD1. The CDR3 is 15 residues long. Trimming cost V 6 bases and J 4 bases; bases outside gene matches: 6. The V gene's germline CDR1 is MNHEY and CDR2 SVGAGI.

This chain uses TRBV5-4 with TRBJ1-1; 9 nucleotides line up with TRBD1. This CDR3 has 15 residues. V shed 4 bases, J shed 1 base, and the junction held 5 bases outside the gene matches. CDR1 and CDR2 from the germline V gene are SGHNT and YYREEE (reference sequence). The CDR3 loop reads CASSTPGQGNTEAFF. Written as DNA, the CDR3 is TGTGCCAGCAGCACCCCGGGACAGGGGAACACTGAAGCTTTCTTT.

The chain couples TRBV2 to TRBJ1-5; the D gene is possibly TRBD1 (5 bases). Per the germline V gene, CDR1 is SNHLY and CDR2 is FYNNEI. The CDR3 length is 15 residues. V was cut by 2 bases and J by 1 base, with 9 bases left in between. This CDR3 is CASSELWGSNQPQHF. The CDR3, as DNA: TGTGCCAGCAGTGAATTATGGGGGAGCAATCAGCCCCAGCATTTT.

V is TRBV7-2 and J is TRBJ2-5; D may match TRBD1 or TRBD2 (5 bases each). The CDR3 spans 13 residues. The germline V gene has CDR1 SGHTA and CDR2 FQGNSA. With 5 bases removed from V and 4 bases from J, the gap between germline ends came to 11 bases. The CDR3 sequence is CASSPERGETQYF. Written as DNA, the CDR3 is TGTGCCAGCAGCCCTGAGAGGGGAGAGACCCAGTACTTC.

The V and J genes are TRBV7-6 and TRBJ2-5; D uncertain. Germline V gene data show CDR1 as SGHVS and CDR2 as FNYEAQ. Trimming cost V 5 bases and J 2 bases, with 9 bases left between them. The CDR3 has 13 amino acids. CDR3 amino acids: CASSTNQQETQYF. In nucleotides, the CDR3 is TGTGCCAGCAGCACTAACCAGCAAGAGACCCAGTACTTC.

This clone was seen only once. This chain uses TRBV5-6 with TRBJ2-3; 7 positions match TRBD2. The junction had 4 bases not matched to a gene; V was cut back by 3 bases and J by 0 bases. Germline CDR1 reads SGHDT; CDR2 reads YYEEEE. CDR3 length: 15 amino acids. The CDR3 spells CASSSVRGSTDTQYF. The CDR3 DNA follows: TGTGCCAGCAGCTCTGTGCGGGGGAGCACAGATACGCAGTATTTT. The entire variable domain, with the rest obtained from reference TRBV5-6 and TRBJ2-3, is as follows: DAGVTQSPTHLIKTRGQQVTLRCSPKSGHDTVSWYQQALGQGPQFIFQYYEEEERQRGNFPDRFSGHQFPNYSSELNVNALLLGDSALYLCASSSVRGSTDTQYFGPGTRLTVL.

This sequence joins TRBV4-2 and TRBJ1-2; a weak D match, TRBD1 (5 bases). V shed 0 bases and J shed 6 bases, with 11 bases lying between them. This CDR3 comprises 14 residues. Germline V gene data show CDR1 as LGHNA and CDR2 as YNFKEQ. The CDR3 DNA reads TGTGCCAGCAGCCAAGATCCTTTAGGGGATGGCTACACCTTC. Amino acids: CASSQDPLGDGYTF.

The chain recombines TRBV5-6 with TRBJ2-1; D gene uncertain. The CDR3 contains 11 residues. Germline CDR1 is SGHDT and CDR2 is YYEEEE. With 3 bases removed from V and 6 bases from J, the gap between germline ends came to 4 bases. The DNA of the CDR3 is TGTGCCAGCAGCTCTTTCAATGAGCAGTTCTTC. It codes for CASSSFNEQFF.

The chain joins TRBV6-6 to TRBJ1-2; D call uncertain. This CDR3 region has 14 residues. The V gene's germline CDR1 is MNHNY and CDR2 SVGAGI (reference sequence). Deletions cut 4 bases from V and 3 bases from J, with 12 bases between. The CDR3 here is CASSFSRSDYGYTF. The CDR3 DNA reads TGTGCCAGCAGTTTCTCTCGCAGTGACTATGGCTACACCTTC.

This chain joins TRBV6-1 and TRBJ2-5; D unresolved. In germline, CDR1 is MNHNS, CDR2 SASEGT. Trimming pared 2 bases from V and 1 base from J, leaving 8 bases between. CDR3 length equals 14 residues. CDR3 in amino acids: CASSEMTGQETQYF. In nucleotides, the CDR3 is TGTGCCAGCAGTGAAATGACGGGCCAAGAGACCCAGTACTTC.

CDR3 loop: CASSDSTGMNTEAFF. The CDR3 DNA is TGTGCCAGCAGTGACTCGACAGGAATGAACACTGAAGCTTTCTTT. V and J are TRBV6-1 and TRBJ1-1; tentatively, D is TRBD1 (6 bases). Between the trimmed V and J ends, which lost 3 bases and 0 bases, there was a span of 11 bases. Germline loops: CDR1 MNHNS, CDR2 SASEGT. This CDR3 spans 15 amino acids.

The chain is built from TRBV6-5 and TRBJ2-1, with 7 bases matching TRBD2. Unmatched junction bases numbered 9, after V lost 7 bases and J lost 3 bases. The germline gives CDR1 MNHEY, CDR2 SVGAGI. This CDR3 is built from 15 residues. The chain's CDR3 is CASTKLASGYNEQFF. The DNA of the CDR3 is TGTGCCAGCACCAAGCTGGCTAGCGGCTACAATGAGCAGTTCTTC.

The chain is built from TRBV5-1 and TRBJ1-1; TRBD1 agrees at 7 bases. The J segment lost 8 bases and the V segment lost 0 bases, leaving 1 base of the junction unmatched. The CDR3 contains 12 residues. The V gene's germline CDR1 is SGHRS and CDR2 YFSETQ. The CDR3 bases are TGCGCCAGCAGCTTGGGACAGGGCGAAGCTTTCTTT. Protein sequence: CASSLGQGEAFF.

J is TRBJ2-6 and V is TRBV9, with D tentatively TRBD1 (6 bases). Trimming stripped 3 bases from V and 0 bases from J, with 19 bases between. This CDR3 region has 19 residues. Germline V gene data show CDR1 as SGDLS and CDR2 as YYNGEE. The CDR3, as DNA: TGTGCCAGCAGCGCCGCAAGTCGGGACACTTACTCTGGGGCCAACGTCCTGACTTTC. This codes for CASSAASRDTYSGANVLTF.

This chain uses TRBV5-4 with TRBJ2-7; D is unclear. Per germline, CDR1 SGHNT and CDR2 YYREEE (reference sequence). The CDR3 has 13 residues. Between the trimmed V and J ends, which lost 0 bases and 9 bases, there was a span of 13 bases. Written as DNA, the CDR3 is TGTGCCAGCAGCTTGGATAGGTGGGGTTTGCAGTACTTC. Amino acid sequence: CASSLDRWGLQYF. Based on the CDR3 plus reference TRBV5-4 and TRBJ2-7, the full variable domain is ETGVTQSPTHLIKTRGQQVTLRCSSQSGHNTVSWYQQALGQGPQFIFQYYREEENGRGNFPPRFSGLQFPNYSSELNVNALELDDSALYLCASSLDRWGLQYFGPGTRLTVT.